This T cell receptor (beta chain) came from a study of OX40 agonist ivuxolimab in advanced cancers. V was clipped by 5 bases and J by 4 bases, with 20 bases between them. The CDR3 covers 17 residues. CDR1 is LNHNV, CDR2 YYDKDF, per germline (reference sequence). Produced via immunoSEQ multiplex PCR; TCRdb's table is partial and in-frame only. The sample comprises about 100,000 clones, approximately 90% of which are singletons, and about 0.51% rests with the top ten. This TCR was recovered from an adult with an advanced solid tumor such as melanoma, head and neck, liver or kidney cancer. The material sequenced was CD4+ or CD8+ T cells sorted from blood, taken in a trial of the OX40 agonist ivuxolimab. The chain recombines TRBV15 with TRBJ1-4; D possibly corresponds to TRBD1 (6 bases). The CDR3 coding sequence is TGTGCCACCAGCGGAACTATAAACAGGGTCTTTAATGAAAAACTGTTTTTT. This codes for CATSGTINRVFNEKLFF.